The 14 T cell receptor beta chains below come from one sample, sequenced in a study of regulatory T cells in long-lasting Graves disease. Assembly of TCR beta libraries relied on iRepertoire HTBI primers together with Arm-PCR of CDR3 regions. TCRdb reprocessed the multiplex PCR reads with MiXCR, giving one entry per CDR3 protein. The sample carries roughly 700,000 distinct CDR3 sequences, about 30% recorded once. The sample's time point: persistent/refractory GD, antithyroid drugs over 5 years with positive TRAb. Construction of the TCR library relied on RNA isolated from PBMCs. The sequencing used peripheral blood mononuclear cells (PBMCs), collected when the disease was refractory, from a patient treated with antithyroid drugs. The receptors originated from a female donor with Graves disease.

This chain uses TRBV12-3 or TRBV12-4 with TRBJ2-2, with D possibly called TRBD1 or TRBD2 (5 bases each). The V and J ends lost 3 bases and 9 bases respectively, with 17 bases between them. There are 15 residues in the CDR3. Written as DNA, the CDR3 is TGTGCCAGCAGTTTCGGTTTGGGGGTACACCGGGAGCTGTTTTTT. Its translation is CASSFGLGVHRELFF.

The sample holds many counts of this clonotype. The rearrangement joins TRBV11-2 to TRBJ2-7; TRBD1 is a possible D gene (6 bases). The CDR3 covers 14 residues. Trimming left V 2 bases short and J 6 bases short, with 14 bases between. Germline CDR1 reads SGHAT; CDR2 reads FQNNGV. This CDR3 reads CASSLPLRTAEQYF. The DNA for the CDR3 is TGTGCCAGCAGCTTACCTCTTCGGACAGCCGAGCAGTACTTC.

The genes are TRBV30 and TRBJ2-7; 10 nucleotides agree with TRBD1. Germline V gene lookup returns CDR1 GTSNPN and CDR2 SVGIG (reference sequence). V lost 2 bases, J lost 5 bases, and 6 bases stayed unmatched. There are 14 residues in the CDR3. The CDR3, as DNA: TGTGCCTGGAGTCGTGACAGGGGGCGAAACGAGCAGTACTTC. Translated, it gives CAWSRDRGRNEQYF.

The V and J genes are TRBV12-3 or TRBV12-4 and TRBJ1-6, with D tentatively TRBD1 (6 bases). Deletions cut 6 bases from V and 8 bases from J, with 11 bases between. The CDR3 has 13 residues. The CDR3 sequence: CASSYRVDSPLHF. CDR3 bases: TGTGCCAGCAGCTACAGGGTTGATTCACCCCTCCACTTT.

This clonotype was recorded many times. This chain uses TRBV7-3 with TRBJ2-3, with 7 bases lining up with TRBD1. The germline V gene encodes CDR1 SGHTA and CDR2 FQGTGA. There are 15 residues in the CDR3. Trimming cost V 5 bases and J 2 bases; bases outside gene matches: 7. The CDR3 nucleotides read TGTGCCAGCAGCCAGACAGGGAGTTTCACAGATACGCAGTATTTT. Translating gives CASSQTGSFTDTQYF.

The genes are TRBV12-3 or TRBV12-4 and TRBJ2-1; TRBD2 agrees at 10 bases. V lost 5 bases, J lost 4 bases, and 5 bases stayed unmatched. The CDR3 runs to 15 residues. CDR3 sequence: CASSTGTSEYNEQFF. In DNA, the CDR3 is TGTGCCAGCAGTACCGGGACTAGCGAGTACAATGAGCAGTTCTTC.

V gene TRBV4-1 combines with J gene TRBJ2-7; 10 nucleotides match TRBD2. The V gene end was trimmed by 1 base and the J gene end by 1 base; junction bases not matched to a gene: 1. Germline CDR1 is MGHRA and CDR2 is YSYEKL. The CDR3 spans 15 residues. The CDR3 bases are TGCGCCAGCAGCCAAGTAGCGGGGGGTTCCTACGAGCAGTACTTC. Its protein is CASSQVAGGSYEQYF.

This clonotype was found once. The genes are TRBV5-1 and TRBJ1-2; TRBD1 is a possible D gene (5 bases). Germline assignment: CDR1 SGHRS and CDR2 YFSETQ. The CDR3 extends over 18 amino acids. The ends were cut back, 0 bases at V and 4 bases at J, with 22 bases in the middle. The CDR3 loop is CASSLGGPGTQIGYGYTF. DNA of the CDR3: TGCGCCAGCAGCTTGGGGGGACCCGGGACGCAGATTGGCTATGGCTACACCTTC.

This clonotype has just a few counts. A junction boundary mismatches the germline segment, possibly from a read error. The chain couples TRBV7-3 to TRBJ1-1, with 9 bases identical to TRBD1. Germline CDR1 reads SGHTA; CDR2 reads FQGTGA. The CDR3 spans 16 residues. This chain's CDR3 is CASSRQGGTGSTEAFF. Here the CDR3 DNA reads TGTGCCAGCAGCCGACAGGGGGGGACAGGATCCACTGAGGCTTTCTTT.

This chain joins TRBV6-1 and TRBJ1-5, with a weak D call TRBD1 (5 bases). Germline lookup yields CDR1 MNHNS and CDR2 SASEGT. Trimming stripped 6 bases from V and 1 base from J, with 13 bases between. The CDR3 has 15 residues. This CDR3 is CASSKDMGSNQPQHF. CDR3 DNA: TGTGCCAGCAGCAAGGACATGGGGAGCAATCAGCCCCAGCATTTT.

The DNA for the CDR3 is TGTGCCAGCAGTGACAGGGGGCGGAATTCACCCCTCCACTTT. Amino acid sequence: CASSDRGRNSPLHF. This chain uses TRBV6-1 with TRBJ1-6, with TRBD1 matching 8 bases. CDR3 length: 14 residues. Germline loops: CDR1 MNHNS, CDR2 SASEGT. With 3 bases clipped from V and 7 bases from J, the junction kept 2 bases outside the gene matches.

The J gene is TRBJ2-7, the V gene TRBV5-1; 7 bases are shared with TRBD1. Losses at the gene ends were 3 bases for V and 0 bases for J; bases not matched to a gene: 3. Germline V lookup: CDR1 SGHRS, CDR2 YFSETQ. The CDR3 contains 14 residues. The CDR3 protein is CASSWGQLSYEQYF. The CDR3 region has the DNA TGCGCCAGCAGCTGGGGACAGCTCTCCTACGAGCAGTACTTC.

This chain joins TRBV12-3 or TRBV12-4 and TRBJ2-3; 8 nucleotides match TRBD1. The V gene end was trimmed by 6 bases and the J gene end by 3 bases; junction bases not matched to a gene: 5. This CDR3 is built from 14 residues. The CDR3 coding sequence is TGTGCCAGCAGACGAACAGGGGGTACAGATACGCAGTATTTT. Translating gives CASRRTGGTDTQYF.

The V call is TRBV11-2, the J call TRBJ1-1, with 9 bases identical to TRBD1. The CDR3 consists of 14 residues. Germline CDR1 is SGHAT and CDR2 is FQNNGV. J gave up 7 bases and V 7 bases, and 10 bases lay outside the gene matches. The CDR3 is CASKPQGAPSEAFF. CDR3 bases: TGTGCCAGCAAGCCACAGGGGGCGCCGAGTGAAGCTTTCTTT.